This T cell receptor (beta chain) was found in a study of CD8 T cells in Susac syndrome. In germline, CDR1 is KGHDR, CDR2 SFDVKD. The CDR3 totals 13 residues. V lost 3 bases to trimming and J lost 9 bases, with 11 bases between them. Random-hexamer reverse transcription was applied to roughly 0.5 to 1 ug RNA. The authors amplified TCR beta CDR3 across 54 Vbeta and 13 Jbeta using immunoSEQ multiplex PCR. TCRdb processed the immunoSEQ multiplex PCR reads anew with MiXCR; each CDR3 protein has one entry. The sample records about 300,000 distinct CDR3 sequences, over 75% being singletons. V usage is TRBV24-1 and J usage is TRBJ2-1; the D gene is possibly TRBD1 (6 bases). The TCR originated in a human donor with multiple sclerosis. The specimen sequenced was CD8+ T cells from PBMCs. The DNA of the CDR3 is TGTGCCACCAGTGATGACAGGATAACTGAGCAGTTCTTC. It is translated as CATSDDRITEQFF.